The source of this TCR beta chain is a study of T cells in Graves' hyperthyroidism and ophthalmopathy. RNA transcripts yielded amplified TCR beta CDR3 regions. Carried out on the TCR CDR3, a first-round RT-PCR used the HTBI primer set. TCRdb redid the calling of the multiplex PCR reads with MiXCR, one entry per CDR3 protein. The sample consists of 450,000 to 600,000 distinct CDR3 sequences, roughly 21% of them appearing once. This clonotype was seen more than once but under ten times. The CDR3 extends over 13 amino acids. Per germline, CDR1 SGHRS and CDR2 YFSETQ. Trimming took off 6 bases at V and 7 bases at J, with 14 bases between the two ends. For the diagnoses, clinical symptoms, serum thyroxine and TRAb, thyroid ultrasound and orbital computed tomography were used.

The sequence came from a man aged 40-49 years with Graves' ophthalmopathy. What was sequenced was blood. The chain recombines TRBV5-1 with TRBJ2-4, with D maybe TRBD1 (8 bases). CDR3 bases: TGCGCCAGCAAACAACAGGGGGGGAACATTCAGTACTTC. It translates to CASKQQGGNIQYF.